Listed below are T cell receptor beta chains from one sample, sequenced in a study of early T cells in non-severe SARS-CoV-2 infection. MiXCR, run by TCRdb on the 5' RACE reads, gives a single entry per CDR3 protein. The data hold 69,000 or so distinct CDR3 sequences, with 4.6% observed a single time. Sample: whole blood, taken at baseline. The source of these receptors is an adult who was a healthcare worker with PCR-confirmed SARS-CoV-2 infection or an uninfected control (not recorded which). The donor label of this sample is uncertain. Both conserved end residues are part of each CDR3. D genes are given only for firm matches. Clone sizes are given selectively: once, few, many, or a class where the clone is expanded.

14,TRBJ1-6,many,TRBV6-5,.,CASTRQEGNSPLHF,TGTGCCAGCACGCGCCAGGAGGGTAATTCACCCCTCCACTTT
16,TRBJ2-3,many,TRBV5-5,.,CASSRDMGSRGDTQYF,TGTGCCAGCAGCCGCGACATGGGGTCACGTGGAGATACGCAGTATTTT
13,TRBJ2-1,.,TRBV2,TRBD1,CASRVTGGESEFF,TGTGCCAGCAGGGTTACAGGGGGCGAATCGGAGTTCTTC
15,TRBJ1-5,many,TRBV5-6,TRBD1,CASSPGQGFNQPQHF,TGTGCCAGCAGCCCGGGACAGGGATTCAATCAGCCCCAGCATTTT
15,TRBJ1-5,many,TRBV6-6,.,CASSRVGGTNQPQHF,TGTGCCAGCAGCCGCGTGGGGGGGACCAATCAGCCCCAGCATTTT
14,TRBJ1-4,few,TRBV6-2/TRBV6-3,TRBD1,CASSAGQYNEKLFF,TGTGCCAGCAGTGCGGGACAGTATAATGAAAAACTGTTTTTT
16,TRBJ1-3,.,TRBV6-6,.,CASSTPPGEIGNTIYF,TGTGCCAGCAGTACCCCCCCGGGAGAAATTGGAAACACCATATATTTT
14,TRBJ1-5,.,TRBV10-3,TRBD1,CAISGTGGNQPQHF,TGTGCCATCAGTGGGACAGGGGGCAATCAGCCCCAGCATTTT
12,TRBJ2-7,many,TRBV4-1,.,CASSQSSDEQYF,TGCGCCAGCAGCCAGTCTAGCGACGAGCAGTACTTC
13,TRBJ2-3,.,TRBV7-9,.,CASSSSSTDTQYF,TGTGCCAGCAGCTCCTCTAGCACAGATACGCAGTATTTT
15,TRBJ2-4,few,TRBV7-9,.,CASSYVGEPKNIQYF,TGTGCCAGCAGCTACGTAGGGGAGCCCAAAAACATTCAGTACTTC
18,TRBJ2-1,few,TRBV5-5,.,CASSPYTGFESSYNEQFF,TGTGCCAGCAGCCCTTACACAGGGTTTGAGTCCTCCTACAATGAGCAGTTCTTC
12,TRBJ2-7,.,TRBV6-1,.,CASNGDTYEQYF,TGTGCCAGCAATGGGGATACCTACGAGCAGTACTTC
16,TRBJ2-2,few,TRBV7-6,.,CTSSLGPGAGPGELFF,TGTACCAGCAGCTTAGGTCCGGGGGCAGGCCCCGGGGAGCTGTTTTTT
15,TRBJ1-5,.,TRBV4-1,.,CASSLRAAPNQPQHF,TGCGCCAGCAGCCTCAGGGCAGCCCCGAATCAGCCCCAGCATTTT
15,TRBJ2-5,few,TRBV28,.,CASSQRRGVIETQYF,TGTGCCAGCAGTCAGCGAAGGGGTGTGATAGAGACCCAGTACTTC
15,TRBJ2-7,few,TRBV6-6,TRBD1,CASSVDRGTPYEQYF,TGTGCCAGCAGTGTAGACAGGGGAACCCCTTACGAGCAGTACTTC
16,TRBJ2-2,few,TRBV5-5,TRBD2,CASIPTSGSYTGELFF,TGTGCCAGCATCCCGACTAGCGGGTCCTACACCGGGGAGCTGTTTTTT
17,TRBJ2-7,.,TRBV7-2,TRBD1,CASNPQGQGVKSGEQYF,TGTGCCAGCAACCCCCAAGGGCAGGGGGTGAAGAGTGGCGAGCAGTACTTC
16,TRBJ1-5,few,TRBV5-1,.,CASSLGGAYSNQPQHF,TGCGCCAGCAGCTTGGGAGGGGCTTATAGCAATCAGCCCCAGCATTTT
11,TRBJ2-2,.,TRBV6-5,.,CASSQVGELFF,TGTGCCAGCAGTCAGGTCGGGGAGCTGTTTTTT
13,TRBJ2-1,few,TRBV27,TRBD2,CAGLAGAYNEQFF,TGTGCCGGACTAGCGGGGGCTTACAATGAGCAGTTCTTC
15,TRBJ2-1,many,TRBV27,TRBD2,CASSLLAGSYNEQFF,TGTGCCAGCAGTCTTCTAGCGGGTTCCTACAATGAGCAGTTCTTC
13,TRBJ2-2,many,TRBV6-4,.,CASSLESTGELFF,TGTGCCAGCAGCCTCGAATCGACCGGGGAGCTGTTTTTT
12,TRBJ1-2,many,TRBV10-2,TRBD1,CATITDREGYTF,TGCGCCACCATCACGGACAGGGAGGGCTACACCTTC
14,TRBJ1-2,.,TRBV20-1,TRBD1,CSAPDRGLNYGYTF,TGCAGTGCCCCGGACAGGGGCTTAAACTATGGCTACACCTTC
14,TRBJ2-7,many,TRBV10-3,TRBD2,CAISLAGVSYEQYF,TGTGCCATCAGCCTAGCGGGGGTGTCCTACGAGCAGTACTTC
16,TRBJ2-5,many,TRBV3-1,.,CASSQLMDNNVETQYF,TGTGCCAGCAGCCAACTTATGGACAACAACGTAGAGACCCAGTACTTC
15,TRBJ2-2,.,TRBV2,.,CASSEVQGNTGELFF,TGTGCCAGCAGTGAGGTACAGGGAAACACCGGGGAGCTGTTTTTT
20,TRBJ2-1,many,TRBV6-6,TRBD1,CASSSSRRQGRSGSYNEQFF,TGTGCCAGCAGTTCCTCCAGGCGACAGGGAAGGTCGGGCTCCTACAATGAGCAGTTCTTC
15,TRBJ2-7,.,TRBV7-6,.,CASSLDRDTSYEQYF,TGTGCCAGCAGCTTAGACCGGGACACCTCCTACGAGCAGTACTTC
15,TRBJ1-6,many,TRBV14,TRBD1,CASSPRQGGNSPLHF,TGTGCCAGCAGCCCCCGACAGGGAGGTAATTCACCCCTCCACTTT
13,TRBJ2-7,few,TRBV2,.,CASREGQPYEQYF,TGTGCCAGCAGGGAGGGACAGCCTTACGAGCAGTACTTC
15,TRBJ2-7,many,TRBV11-2,.,CASSLDEGISYEQYF,TGTGCCAGCAGCTTAGACGAAGGGATAAGCTACGAGCAGTACTTC
15,TRBJ2-1,many,TRBV29-1,TRBD1,CSVDSGRGPFNEQFF,TGCAGCGTTGATAGTGGTAGGGGGCCCTTCAATGAGCAGTTCTTC
14,TRBJ2-7,few,TRBV28,TRBD1,CASRTGGEVYEQYF,TGTGCCAGCAGAACAGGGGGAGAAGTCTACGAGCAGTACTTC
15,TRBJ1-3,.,TRBV6-5,.,CASSYRVPAGNTIYF,TGTGCCAGCAGTTACCGAGTCCCGGCTGGAAACACCATATATTTT